The 27 T cell receptor beta chains given below trace back to one sample, sequenced in a study of blood T cells in healthy people across ages. Primed by a sample-barcoded 5' primer and a J-beta primer mix, a second PCR proceeded for about 6 to 11 cycles. TCRdb used MiXCR to reprocess the 5' RACE reads, holding one entry per CDR3 protein. Among some 1.5 million distinct CDR3 sequences listed, over 25% were seen once. The specimen sequenced was blood. These receptors were obtained from a young woman in good health.

Worth noting for this clonotype: A junction boundary mismatches the germline segment, possibly from a read error. The chain uses TRBV7-6 and TRBJ1-4; D ambiguous. In germline, CDR1 is SGHVS, CDR2 FNYEAQ. This CDR3 comprises 14 residues. The CDR3 sequence is CASSSGGSKEKLFF. CDR3 DNA: TGTGCCAGCAGCTCGGGCGGATCTAAGGAAAAACTGTTTTTT.

The chain joins TRBV11-2 to TRBJ2-2, with D perhaps matching TRBD2 (5 bases). CDR1 is SGHAT and CDR2 is FQNNGV in the germline V gene. The CDR3 totals 15 residues. V lost 1 base and J 4 bases, leaving 10 bases between the germline ends. The CDR3 DNA sequence: TGTGCCAGCAGCTTAGCGGCTGGGAGCACCGGGGAGCTGTTTTTT. Amino acids: CASSLAAGSTGELFF.

The rearrangement links TRBV2 to TRBJ2-7; D may be TRBD2 (6 bases). Trimming took 10 bases from V and 4 from J, leaving 17 bases between them. Looked up from germline, CDR1 is SNHLY and CDR2 is FYNNEI. The CDR3 has 13 amino acids. Here the CDR3 DNA reads TGTGCCACCAGAGCGGACGGGAGATACGAGCAGTACTTC. Its translation: CATRADGRYEQYF.

The V and J genes are TRBV5-6 and TRBJ2-3; 16 bases match TRBD2. The V and J ends lost 3 bases and 1 base, in that order; junction bases with no gene match: 5. The germline CDR1 and CDR2 sequences are SGHDT and YYEEEE. The CDR3 has 18 residues. The CDR3 loop reads CASSWGLAGGLGTDTQYF. CDR3 nucleotide sequence: TGTGCCAGCAGCTGGGGACTAGCGGGGGGGCTCGGCACAGATACGCAGTATTTT. Supplemented by reference TRBV5-6 and TRBJ2-3, the full variable domain reads DAGVTQSPTHLIKTRGQQVTLRCSPKSGHDTVSWYQQALGQGPQFIFQYYEEEERQRGNFPDRFSGHQFPNYSSELNVNALLLGDSALYLCASSWGLAGGLGTDTQYFGPGTRLTVL.

This clonotype was seen a few times. V usage is TRBV20-1 and J usage is TRBJ2-5; 10 bases line up with TRBD2. CDR1 DFQATT and CDR2 SNEGSKA come from the germline V gene (reference sequence). Trimming at V came to 6 bases and at J to 1 base, leaving 17 bases not matched to a gene. This CDR3 contains 18 residues. The CDR3 spells CSAPAWTSGNPIQETQYF. CDR3 in DNA: TGCAGTGCCCCAGCGTGGACTAGCGGAAATCCTATCCAAGAGACCCAGTACTTC.

The chain joins TRBV6-2 or TRBV6-3 to TRBJ2-1, with no clear D. Deletions cut 7 bases from V and 13 bases from J, with 14 bases between. The CDR3 extends over 11 amino acids. CDR1 MNHEY and CDR2 SVGEGT come from the germline V gene. The CDR3 reads CASTHPLGQFF. As DNA, the CDR3 is TGTGCCAGCACCCACCCTCTAGGTCAGTTCTTC.

The J gene is TRBJ2-3, the V gene TRBV2; the D is unclear. V dropped 6 bases and J dropped 6 bases, with 10 bases sitting between them. The CDR3 extends over 12 amino acids. Germline values: CDR1 SNHLY, CDR2 FYNNEI. CDR3 DNA sequence: TGTGCCAGCAGGGGGTCTCCCGATACGCAGTATTTT. This gives the protein CASRGSPDTQYF.

The CDR3 bases are TGTGCCAGCAGTCCGGGACAGGCTAATTCACCCCTCCACTTT. This gives the protein CASSPGQANSPLHF. The gene calls are TRBV27 and TRBJ1-6, with 8 bases that match TRBD1. The CDR3 consists of 14 residues. The trim removed 5 bases at V and 6 bases at J, leaving 3 bases unmatched. Germline CDR1 reads MNHEY; CDR2 reads SMNVEV (reference sequence).

V is TRBV21-1 and J is TRBJ2-1; TRBD2 was called by the table and not checked on the DNA. TRBV21-1 has pseudogene status. This CDR3 is built from 15 residues. The CDR3 coding sequence is TGTGCCAGCAGCATAAGGGCCAAGGACTGGAATGAGCAGTTCTTC. As protein: CASSIRAKDWNEQFF.

The chain couples TRBV7-2 to TRBJ2-2; D not certain. The V gene lost 3 bases and the J gene lost 8 bases, with 7 bases spanning the gap. From germline, CDR1 is SGHTA and CDR2 FQGNSA. The CDR3 sequence is 12 residues long. The CDR3 DNA follows: TGTGCCAGCAGCTTGGTTGGTGGGGAGCTGTTTTTT. Its translation: CASSLVGGELFF.

The chain employs TRBV5-1 and TRBJ2-2; tentative D call: TRBD2 (5 bases). The CDR3 has 18 residues. V lost 0 bases, J lost 4 bases, and 19 bases lay in between. The germline V gene has CDR1 SGHRS and CDR2 YFSETQ. CDR3 loop: CASSLAGSSSPSTGELFF. The CDR3 bases are TGCGCCAGCAGCTTGGCTGGGAGTTCCTCGCCGAGCACCGGGGAGCTGTTTTTT.

The chain uses TRBV28 and TRBJ2-1; D possibly corresponds to TRBD2 (7 bases). The CDR3 extends over 15 amino acids. Germline loops: CDR1 MDHEN, CDR2 SYDVKM. Deletions cut 3 bases from V and 6 bases from J, with 15 bases between. The CDR3 bases are TGTGCCAGCAGTTTGAGGGGGGGGGGCAGCAATGAGCAGTTCTTC. It specifies CASSLRGGGSNEQFF. The entire variable domain, with the rest obtained from reference TRBV28 and TRBJ2-1, is as follows: DVKVTQSSRYLVKRTGEKVFLECVQDMDHENMFWYRQDPGLGLRLIYFSYDVKMKEKGDIPEGYSVSREKKERFSLILESASTNQTSMYLCASSLRGGGSNEQFFGPGTRLTVL.

There are a few counts of this clonotype. The chain couples TRBV6-6 to TRBJ1-6; 9 bases match TRBD1. The germline V gene has CDR1 MNHNY and CDR2 SVGAGI (reference sequence). V dropped 6 bases and J dropped 10; count of bases not matched to a gene: 10. The CDR3 loop spans 15 amino acids. The CDR3 region has the DNA TGTGCCAGCAGGGAGAGGGGACAGGGACACTCACCCCTCCACTTT. Its protein product is CASRERGQGHSPLHF.

This clonotype was counted many times. The chain links TRBV12-3 or TRBV12-4 to TRBJ2-4; D is uncertain. Trimming removed 5 bases at V and 0 bases at J, with 8 bases between. The CDR3 length is 14 residues. As DNA, the CDR3 is TGTGCCAGCAGTCAAGACCTAGCCAAAAACATTCAGTACTTC. It is translated as CASSQDLAKNIQYF.

This clonotype has only a few counts. The chain recombines TRBV5-5 with TRBJ2-5, with 10 bases matching TRBD2. The CDR3 has 19 residues. Germline CDR1 SGHKS, CDR2 YYEKEE (reference sequence). The V gene end was trimmed by 1 base and the J gene end by 0 bases; junction bases not matched to a gene: 12. CDR3 nucleotide sequence: TGTGCCAGCAGCTTGTTACTCTCGAGCGGGGGGGAGTACCAAGAGACCCAGTACTTC. It yields the protein CASSLLLSSGGEYQETQYF.

A word on this clonotype: A much larger clone lies one base from this, so it may be a read error. The chain is built from TRBV7-2 and TRBJ2-1, with D unresolved. Trimming cost V 5 bases and J 9 bases, with 14 bases left between them. The CDR3 totals 13 residues. The germline V gene encodes CDR1 SGHTA and CDR2 FQGNSA. CDR3 amino acids: CASSLTLWTEQFF. The CDR3 coding sequence is TGTGCCAGCAGCCTAACCCTCTGGACTGAGCAGTTCTTC.

V usage is TRBV10-3 and J usage is TRBJ2-7, with D possibly matching TRBD2 (6 bases). The length of the CDR3 is 17 residues. V was cut by 3 bases and J by 2 bases, with 20 bases left in between. The germline CDR1 and CDR2 sequences are ENHRY and SYGVKD. The DNA of the CDR3 is TGTGCCATCAGTGACCCCGGACGGATTAGCGGAACCTACGAGCAGTACTTC. It translates to CAISDPGRISGTYEQYF.

Many counts were recorded for this clonotype. V usage is TRBV20-1 and J usage is TRBJ2-6; 9 bases map to TRBD1. With V trimmed by 6 bases and J by 4 bases, 13 bases remained unmatched. Germline CDR1 reads DFQATT; CDR2 reads SNEGSKA (reference sequence). The CDR3 runs to 17 residues. The CDR3 DNA sequence: TGCAGTGCACCCGGACAGGGGTCGGTCTACGGGGCCAACGTCCTGACTTTC. Amino acids: CSAPGQGSVYGANVLTF.

Note on this clonotype: The germline gene is not matched at one end of the junction; a read error may be the cause. V gene TRBV29-1 combines with J gene TRBJ1-2; 7 positions match TRBD1. CDR1 is SQVTM and CDR2 is ANQGSEA in the germline V gene. The length of the CDR3 is 12 residues. The CDR3 protein is CSVQQGNYDYTF. The CDR3 region has the DNA TGCAGCGTACAACAGGGGAACTATGACTACACCTTC.

This clonotype was found many times. CDR3 residues: CASSADLAGTQYF. Here the CDR3 DNA reads TGTGCCAGCAGCGCAGACTTAGCGGGGACCCAGTACTTC. The chain carries TRBV7-2 and TRBJ2-5; 7 bases line up with TRBD2. The CDR3 length is 13 residues. V trimming: 5 bases; J trimming: 7 bases; junction bases outside the gene matches: 7. The germline CDR1 and CDR2 sequences are SGHTA and FQGNSA.

This clonotype was seen a handful of times. J is TRBJ2-4 and V is TRBV10-3; TRBD1 or TRBD2 may be the D gene (5 bases each). Germline V gives CDR1 ENHRY, CDR2 SYGVKD. The CDR3 has 12 amino acids. The V end was cut by 3 bases, the J end by 8 bases, with 8 bases between. CDR3 residues: CAISEWGYIQYF. CDR3 DNA: TGTGCCATCAGTGAATGGGGGTACATTCAGTACTTC.

This clonotype occurred many times. The V and J genes are TRBV10-3 and TRBJ2-7, with 10 bases that match TRBD2. Germline values: CDR1 ENHRY, CDR2 SYGVKD. The J segment lost 7 bases and the V segment lost 0 bases, leaving 6 bases of the junction unmatched. This CDR3 is built from 15 residues. Here the CDR3 reads CAISESASGRGEQYF. For the CDR3, the DNA is TGTGCCATCAGTGAGTCGGCTAGCGGGAGAGGTGAGCAGTACTTC.

For the CDR3, the DNA is TGCGCCAGCAGCCCCACCCGGGGGGTTGAGAACCACGAGCGGTACTTC. Protein product: CASSPTRGVENHERYF. This sequence joins TRBV5-1 and TRBJ2-5; TRBD2 matches at 7 bases. The junction had 22 bases not matched to a gene; V was cut back by 4 bases and J by 13 bases. The CDR3 has 16 residues. Per the germline V gene, CDR1 is SGHRS and CDR2 is YFSETQ. The full variable domain, its missing parts supplied by reference TRBV5-1 and TRBJ2-5, is KAGVTQTPRYLIKTRGQQVTLSCSPISGHRSVSWYQQTPGQGLQFLFEYFSETQRNKGNFPGRFSGRQFSNSRSEMNVSTLELGDSALYLCASSPTRGVENHERYFGPGTRLLVL.

J is TRBJ1-1 and V is TRBV28; no firm D call. CDR1 MDHEN and CDR2 SYDVKM come from the germline V gene. This CDR3 has 15 amino acids. Trimming pared 5 bases from V and 6 bases from J, leaving 19 bases between. In DNA form, the CDR3 reads TGTGCCAGCAGTCCTGGAACGATACAGAATGCTGAAGCTTTCTTT. Residues: CASSPGTIQNAEAFF.

A few counts support this clonotype. An end of the junction does not agree with germline; a read error may underlie this. V and J are TRBV20-1 and TRBJ1-5; the match to TRBD1 covers 7 bases. This CDR3 comprises 13 residues. The germline V gene has CDR1 DFQATT and CDR2 SNEGSKA (reference sequence). This CDR3 is CSAATGSSQPQHF. CDR3 nucleotide sequence: TGCAGTGCTGCGACAGGGAGCAGTCAGCCCCAGCATTTT.

The V and J genes are TRBV20-1 and TRBJ2-1; D might be TRBD1 (5 bases). V was clipped by 6 bases and J by 6 bases, with 21 bases between them. The CDR3 loop spans 15 amino acids. In germline, CDR1 is DFQATT, CDR2 SNEGSKA (reference sequence). CDR3 DNA: TGCAGTGCCCTGTACCGTCCTACCGACAGCAATGAGCAGTTCTTC. Protein: CSALYRPTDSNEQFF.

This clonotype was seen repeatedly, ten times or more. This rearrangement joins TRBV20-1 to TRBJ2-1; tentatively, D is TRBD2 (6 bases). The V end lost 3 bases, the J end lost 10 bases, and 10 bases lay between the germline ends. The CDR3 covers 11 residues. CDR1 and CDR2 from the germline V gene are DFQATT and SNEGSKA (reference sequence). In nucleotides, the CDR3 is TGCAGTGCTAGTGAGGGAGGAGAGCAGTTCTTC. Its translation: CSASEGGEQFF.